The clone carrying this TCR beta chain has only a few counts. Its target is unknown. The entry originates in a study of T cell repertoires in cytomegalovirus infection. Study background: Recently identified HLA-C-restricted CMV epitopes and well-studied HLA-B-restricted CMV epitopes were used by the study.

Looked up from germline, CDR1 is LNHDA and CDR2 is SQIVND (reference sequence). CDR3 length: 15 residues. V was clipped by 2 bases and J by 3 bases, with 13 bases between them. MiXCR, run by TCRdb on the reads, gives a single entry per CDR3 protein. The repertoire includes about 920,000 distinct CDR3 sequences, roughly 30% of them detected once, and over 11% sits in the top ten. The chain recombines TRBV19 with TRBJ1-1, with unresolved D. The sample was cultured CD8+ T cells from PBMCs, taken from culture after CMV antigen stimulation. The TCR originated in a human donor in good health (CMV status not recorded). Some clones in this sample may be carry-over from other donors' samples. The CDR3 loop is CASSISPVGDTEAFF. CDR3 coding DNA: TGTGCCAGTAGTATATCCCCGGTGGGAGACACTGAAGCTTTCTTT.